This is a list of T cell receptor beta chains from one sample in a study of shared clonotypes between healthy human individuals. TCRdb keeps only in-frame clones here, not all; method: immunoSEQ multiplex PCR. Counted here are some 300,000 clones, around 79% occurring once; the ten biggest clones make up 10%. The sample comprised memory CD4+ T cells sorted from blood. These TCRs come from a man aged 30 to 45 in good health. The CDR3 runs from the conserved cysteine through the conserved F or W. The order of the fields is clone size, V gene, J gene, D gene, CDR3 DNA, CDR3 protein. The D gene is left open where the match is weak. Size tells how often a clone was seen (once, few, many) or the class of an expanded clone, and some rows leave it out.

clone size: NA
V gene: TRBV5-6
J gene: TRBJ1-2
D gene: NA
CDR3 DNA: TGTGCCAGCAGTCGGATAGGGGAAGGAGGCTACACCTTC
CDR3 protein: CASSRIGEGGYTF

clone size: once
V gene: TRBV7-2
J gene: TRBJ2-1
D gene: NA
CDR3 DNA: TGTGCCAGCAGCTTAAGGGGTATAGACAATGAGCAGTTCTTC
CDR3 protein: CASSLRGIDNEQFF

clone size: NA
V gene: TRBV7-2
J gene: TRBJ2-2
D gene: TRBD2
CDR3 DNA: TGTGCCAGCAGCTTAAATGGGGGGGTGCTGTTTTTT
CDR3 protein: CASSLNGGVLFF

clone size: NA
V gene: TRBV4-1
J gene: TRBJ1-1
D gene: TRBD1
CDR3 DNA: TGCGCCAGCAGCCAAGTTATAGGGGGACAGCAGAACACTGAAGCTTTCTTT
CDR3 protein: CASSQVIGGQQNTEAFF

clone size: NA
V gene: TRBV29-1
J gene: TRBJ1-1
D gene: TRBD1
CDR3 DNA: TGCAGCGTTGAAAAGAAGACAGGGGGCACTGAAGCTTTCTTT
CDR3 protein: CSVEKKTGGTEAFF

clone size: NA
V gene: TRBV5-1
J gene: TRBJ2-2
D gene: TRBD1
CDR3 DNA: TGCGCCAGCAGCCGCGAAGGGACAGGCGCCGGGGAGCTGTTTTTT
CDR3 protein: CASSREGTGAGELFF

clone size: once
V gene: TRBV6-1
J gene: TRBJ2-7
D gene: NA
CDR3 DNA: TGTGCCAGCAGTGTTGCGGGCAGGGAATCCTACGAGCAGTACTTC
CDR3 protein: CASSVAGRESYEQYF

clone size: NA
V gene: TRBV2
J gene: TRBJ2-6
D gene: NA
CDR3 DNA: TGTGCCAGTGGGGGAGATGGGGCCAACGTCCTGACTTTC
CDR3 protein: CASGGDGANVLTF

clone size: NA
V gene: TRBV9
J gene: TRBJ2-5
D gene: TRBD2
CDR3 DNA: TGTGCCAGCAGCGGGGGACTAGCGGGAGGTTCTGGCGAGACCCAGTACTTC
CDR3 protein: CASSGGLAGGSGETQYF

clone size: once
V gene: TRBV29-1
J gene: TRBJ1-2
D gene: NA
CDR3 DNA: TGCAGCGTTGATCGCGATGGCTACACCTTC
CDR3 protein: CSVDRDGYTF

clone size: NA
V gene: TRBV28
J gene: TRBJ2-7
D gene: TRBD2
CDR3 DNA: TGTGCCAGCAGTCCTCAAGCGGGGGGGAGCTCCTACGAGCAGTACTTC
CDR3 protein: CASSPQAGGSSYEQYF

clone size: NA
V gene: TRBV27
J gene: TRBJ2-6
D gene: TRBD1
CDR3 DNA: TGTGCCAGCAGTCCCGGACAGGGGCCCTTTCTTTACGGGGCCAACGTCCTGACTTTC
CDR3 protein: CASSPGQGPFLYGANVLTF

clone size: NA
V gene: TRBV11-2
J gene: TRBJ1-5
D gene: NA
CDR3 DNA: TGTGCCAGCAGCCGCCGGGCCGGGGGCAATCAGCCCCAGCATTTT
CDR3 protein: CASSRRAGGNQPQHF

clone size: NA
V gene: TRBV6-4
J gene: TRBJ1-1
D gene: NA
CDR3 DNA: TGTGCCAGCAGTTTTGACTGGGACACTGAAGCTTTCTTT
CDR3 protein: CASSFDWDTEAFF

clone size: once
V gene: TRBV9
J gene: TRBJ2-4
D gene: TRBD1
CDR3 DNA: TGTGCCAGCAGCGTAGCGGGACAGGGGGCGCAGGACATTCAGTACTTC
CDR3 protein: CASSVAGQGAQDIQYF

clone size: NA
V gene: TRBV7-2
J gene: TRBJ2-3
D gene: NA
CDR3 DNA: TGTGCCAGCAGCTTAACGGTCGGCACAGATACGCAGTATTTT
CDR3 protein: CASSLTVGTDTQYF

clone size: once
V gene: TRBV6-5
J gene: TRBJ1-2
D gene: NA
CDR3 DNA: TGTGCCAGCAGCCCACAGAGCCGGGTGGGGTATGGCTACACCTTC
CDR3 protein: CASSPQSRVGYGYTF

clone size: NA
V gene: TRBV6-5
J gene: TRBJ2-7
D gene: NA
CDR3 DNA: TGTGCCAGCAGTTTGGTGGGTGTGTACGAGCAGTACTTC
CDR3 protein: CASSLVGVYEQYF

clone size: NA
V gene: TRBV18
J gene: TRBJ1-5
D gene: NA
CDR3 DNA: TGTGCCAGCTCACCGAAGGTAGGGTCTGGTCAGCCCCAGCATTTT
CDR3 protein: CASSPKVGSGQPQHF

clone size: NA
V gene: TRBV5-1
J gene: TRBJ2-5
D gene: NA
CDR3 DNA: TGCGCCAGCAGCTTGGTGGGGGGAGAGACCCAGTACTTC
CDR3 protein: CASSLVGGETQYF

clone size: NA
V gene: TRBV2
J gene: TRBJ2-1
D gene: TRBD2
CDR3 DNA: TGTGCCAGCAGTTTAGCGGGAGGGCCTATCAATGAGCAGTTCTTC
CDR3 protein: CASSLAGGPINEQFF

clone size: NA
V gene: TRBV11-2
J gene: TRBJ2-1
D gene: TRBD2
CDR3 DNA: TGTGCCAGCAGCAGAATAGCGGGGAGCTCCTACAATGAGCAGTTCTTC
CDR3 protein: CASSRIAGSSYNEQFF

clone size: NA
V gene: TRBV5-4
J gene: TRBJ2-5
D gene: NA
CDR3 DNA: TGTGCCAGCAGCTTGGCCGCAGCTCAAGAGACCCAGTACTTC
CDR3 protein: CASSLAAAQETQYF

clone size: NA
V gene: TRBV10-1
J gene: TRBJ2-7
D gene: NA
CDR3 DNA: TGCGCCAGCAGCGGAATAGGGGACGGATCCCGTGGGTACGAGCAGTACTTC
CDR3 protein: CASSGIGDGSRGYEQYF